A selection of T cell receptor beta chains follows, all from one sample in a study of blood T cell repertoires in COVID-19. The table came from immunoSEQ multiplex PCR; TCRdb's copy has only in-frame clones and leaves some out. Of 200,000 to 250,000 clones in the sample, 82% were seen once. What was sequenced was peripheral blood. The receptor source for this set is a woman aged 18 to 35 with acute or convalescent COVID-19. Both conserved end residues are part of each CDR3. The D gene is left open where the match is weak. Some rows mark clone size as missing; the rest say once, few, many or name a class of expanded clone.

CDR3: CASSGGGGPYEQYF
DNA: TGTGCCAGCAGCGGGGGCGGGGGACCCTACGAGCAGTACTTC
V: TRBV7-6
size: NA
J: TRBJ2-7
D: NA

CDR3: CASSLALTATQGNTIYF
DNA: TGTGCCAGCAGCTTAGCCCTGACAGCCACCCAGGGAAACACCATATATTTT
V: TRBV7-2
size: few
J: TRBJ1-3
D: NA

CDR3: CASSLGQTNTEAFF
DNA: TGCGCCAGCAGCTTAGGACAGACGAACACTGAAGCTTTCTTT
V: TRBV5-1
size: few
J: TRBJ1-1
D: NA

CDR3: CASSLTGTNQPQHF
DNA: TGTGCCAGTAGCCTAACAGGGACCAATCAGCCCCAGCATTTT
V: TRBV19
size: NA
J: TRBJ1-5
D: NA

CDR3: CASSLLAGVKNEQFF
DNA: TGTGCCAGCAGTTTACTAGCGGGAGTCAAAAATGAGCAGTTCTTC
V: TRBV27
size: NA
J: TRBJ2-1
D: TRBD2

CDR3: CASSSLGGLANQPQHF
DNA: TGTGCCAGCAGTTCACTAGGGGGTCTTGCCAATCAGCCCCAGCATTTT
V: TRBV6-2/TRBV6-3
size: NA
J: TRBJ1-5
D: NA

CDR3: CSVEGTSGSVDEQFF
DNA: TGCAGCGTTGAAGGGACTAGCGGGAGTGTCGATGAGCAGTTCTTC
V: TRBV29-1
size: NA
J: TRBJ2-1
D: TRBD2

CDR3: CAWSVGGSAEAFF
DNA: TGTGCCTGGAGTGTAGGCGGGAGCGCTGAAGCTTTCTTT
V: TRBV30
size: NA
J: TRBJ1-1
D: NA

CDR3: CASSSTTGFGTEAFF
DNA: TGTGCCAGCAGTTCCACAACAGGGTTTGGGACTGAAGCTTTCTTT
V: TRBV6-2/TRBV6-3
size: NA
J: TRBJ1-1
D: NA

CDR3: CASKTGGMGTGELFF
DNA: TGTGCCAGCAAAACCGGCGGGATGGGCACCGGGGAGCTGTTTTTT
V: TRBV27
size: NA
J: TRBJ2-2
D: NA

CDR3: CASSDGGFYGYTF
DNA: TGTGCCAGCAGTGATGGAGGGTTTTATGGCTACACCTTC
V: TRBV25-1
size: NA
J: TRBJ1-2
D: NA

CDR3: CASTFRDQPQHF
DNA: TGTGCCAGCACGTTTCGGGATCAGCCCCAGCATTTT
V: TRBV28
size: NA
J: TRBJ1-5
D: NA

CDR3: CASTPWGGGSTDTQYF
DNA: TGTGCCAGCACCCCCTGGGGCGGGGGAAGCACAGATACGCAGTATTTT
V: TRBV2
size: NA
J: TRBJ2-3
D: TRBD2

CDR3: CASSFGLAGDVDEQFF
DNA: TGTGCCAGCAGTTTTGGGCTAGCGGGAGACGTCGATGAGCAGTTCTTC
V: TRBV6-2/TRBV6-3
size: NA
J: TRBJ2-1
D: TRBD2

CDR3: CASNEGNTGELFF
DNA: TGTGCCAGCAACGAGGGGAACACCGGGGAGCTGTTTTTT
V: TRBV12-3/TRBV12-4
size: NA
J: TRBJ2-2
D: NA

CDR3: CAIGGQGVNEQFF
DNA: TGTGCCATCGGCGGACAGGGGGTCAATGAGCAGTTCTTC
V: TRBV10-3
size: NA
J: TRBJ2-1
D: TRBD1

CDR3: CALRGSGSYNEQFF
DNA: TGTGCCCTCCGGGGTAGCGGGAGCTACAATGAGCAGTTCTTC
V: TRBV30
size: NA
J: TRBJ2-1
D: TRBD2